These T cell receptor beta chains were read from a single sample in a study of blood T cells in healthy people across ages. TCRdb re-derived calls from the 5' RACE reads in MiXCR, one entry per CDR3 protein. Of some 320,000 distinct CDR3 sequences listed, 27% are singletons. What was sequenced was blood. These receptors all come from a woman in her seventies in good health. CDR3s include the opening cysteine and the closing phenylalanine or tryptophan.

J: TRBJ2-1
V: TRBV15
CDR3: CATSRDQGSEQFF

J: TRBJ1-4
V: TRBV5-1
CDR3: CASSREANEKLFF

J: TRBJ2-2
V: TRBV29-1
CDR3: CSAREDSGELFF

J: TRBJ1-2
V: TRBV9
CDR3: CASSVGPFQGYGCTF

J: TRBJ1-4
V: TRBV28
CDR3: CASSSTGTNEKLFF

J: TRBJ1-4
V: TRBV7-9
CDR3: CASSWELQGEKLFF

J: TRBJ2-5
V: TRBV19
CDR3: CASSTNPTRRETQYF

J: -
V: TRBV6-1
CDR3: CASSGEGVSGEQYF

J: TRBJ1-5
V: TRBV7-8
CDR3: CASSARRESNQPQHF

J: TRBJ2-1
V: TRBV12-3/TRBV12-4
CDR3: CASSREGNEQFF

J: TRBJ2-3
V: TRBV4-3
CDR3: CASSQDLGASGTDTQYF

J: TRBJ1-1
V: TRBV15
CDR3: CATSRFQGGGTEAFF

J: TRBJ2-7
V: TRBV28
CDR3: CASSSTIYEQYF

J: TRBJ1-5
V: TRBV29-1
CDR3: CSVGEGSGPQHF

J: TRBJ1-1
V: TRBV7-2
CDR3: CASSSAQGITNTEAFF

J: TRBJ2-3
V: TRBV24-1
CDR3: CATSGGSATQYF

J: TRBJ2-3
V: TRBV28
CDR3: CASFGPGGPDTQYF

J: TRBJ2-3
V: TRBV5-1
CDR3: CASSEKPNSGNTDTQYF

J: TRBJ2-1
V: TRBV10-3
CDR3: CAISGTGNEQFF

J: TRBJ2-6
V: TRBV6-5
CDR3: CASSYGLADSGANVLTF

J: TRBJ2-1
V: TRBV12-3/TRBV12-4
CDR3: CASSLAGGGIEQFF

J: TRBJ2-4
V: TRBV6-1
CDR3: CASSDGRLAKNIQYF

J: TRBJ1-1
V: TRBV7-9
CDR3: CASRPTGESAEAFF

J: TRBJ1-4
V: TRBV20-1
CDR3: CSARPYREGNEKLFF

J: TRBJ1-5
V: TRBV27
CDR3: CASSSTPGQYQPQHF

J: TRBJ2-5
V: TRBV29-1
CDR3: CSHRPNQETQYF

J: TRBJ2-3
V: TRBV29-1
CDR3: CSVTTGSGPDTQYF

J: -
V: TRBV7-9
CDR3: CASSLAGSVSQFF

J: TRBJ1-4
V: TRBV12-3/TRBV12-4
CDR3: CASRHRGSATNEKLFF

J: TRBJ1-2
V: TRBV20-1
CDR3: CSASMTNYGYTF

J: TRBJ2-1
V: TRBV7-6
CDR3: CASSWTSGRPRNEQFF

J: TRBJ2-6
V: TRBV4-1
CDR3: CASSQMFSVSGANVLTF